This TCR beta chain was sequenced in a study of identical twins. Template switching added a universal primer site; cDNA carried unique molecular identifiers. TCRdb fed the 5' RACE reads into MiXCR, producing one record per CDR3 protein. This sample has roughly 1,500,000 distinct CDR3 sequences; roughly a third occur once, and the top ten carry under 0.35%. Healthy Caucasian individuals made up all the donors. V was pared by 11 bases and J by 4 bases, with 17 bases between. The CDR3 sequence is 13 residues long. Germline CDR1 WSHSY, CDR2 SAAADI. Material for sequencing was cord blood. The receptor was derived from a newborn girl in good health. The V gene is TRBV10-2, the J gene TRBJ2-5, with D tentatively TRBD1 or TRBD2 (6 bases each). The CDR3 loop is CAGLQGGGETQYF. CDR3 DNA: TGCGCCGGCCTCCAAGGGGGAGGAGAGACCCAGTACTTC.